The T cell receptor beta chain described here comes from a study of technical replicates of blood from a few donors. The repertoire was sequenced with immunoSEQ multiplex PCR; TCRdb's copy has only in-frame clones and lacks some. The sample has about 74,000 clones; roughly 90% are singletons. This CDR3 region has 13 residues. Germline CDR1 and CDR2: LGHNA and YNFKEQ. V lost 0 bases, J lost 4 bases, and 7 bases lay in between. Sequenced material: T cells isolated from PBMCs. The sequence derives from a human donor in good health. The chain is built from TRBV4-2 and TRBJ2-7; unclear D gene. The DNA for the CDR3 is TGTGCCAGCAGCCAAGATGGCGGATACGAGCAGTACTTC. Translated: CASSQDGGYEQYF.